The clone carrying this T cell receptor (beta chain) was picked up a small number of times. Its antigen is currently unknown. These data belong to a study of cytomegalovirus exposure and HLA in healthy donors. Study conclusions and caveats: As confirmed in vitro, three CMV-associated chains were specific for CMV antigens. As was reported, the HLA-A and HLA-B alleles of most subjects were accurately predicted from TCR beta sequences.

Amplification used 60 Vbeta primers and 13 Jbeta primers. Some clones are missing from TCRdb's copy, which holds only in-frame ones; the method was immunoSEQ multiplex PCR. The sample lists around 180,000 clones, approximately 84% occurring once. There are 17 residues in the CDR3. Sequences were obtained from PBMCs. The chain carries TRBV21-1 and TRBJ2-2; the table's D call of TRBD2 was not tested on the DNA. TRBV21-1 is flagged as a pseudogene. This sequence originates from a woman aged 25 to 45 in good health and CMV-seropositive. CDR3 amino acids: CASSPLLTSADTGELFF. As DNA, the CDR3 is TGTGCCAGCAGCCCGTTATTGACTAGTGCGGACACCGGGGAGCTGTTTTTT.